What follows are 15 T cell receptor beta chains derived from one specimen sequenced in a study of cytomegalovirus exposure and HLA in healthy donors. Primers for the PCR totalled 60 Vbeta and 13 Jbeta. Here immunoSEQ multiplex PCR was the method, and the copy in TCRdb shows in-frame clones only, minus some. The profile covers roughly 200,000 clones, with 65% to 80% appearing a single time and 4.4% taken by the ten largest. Specimen: PBMCs. Every receptor here comes from a woman in her twenties or thirties in good health and CMV-seropositive.

The chain couples TRBV4-3 to TRBJ1-6; weak D call: TRBD1 (5 bases). CDR1 and CDR2 from the germline V gene are LGHNA and YSLEER. The CDR3 has 16 residues. Trimming took 0 bases from V and 10 from J, leaving 16 bases between them. The CDR3: CASSQDLGQGSSPLHF. The CDR3 DNA reads TGCGCCAGCAGCCAAGATCTAGGGCAGGGATCGTCACCCCTCCACTTT.

Only a few counts were recorded for this clone. V and J are TRBV6-1 and TRBJ2-7, with D unclear. V lost 1 base to trimming and J lost 0 bases, with 13 bases between them. CDR1 MNHNS and CDR2 SASEGT come from the germline V gene. The CDR3 runs to 16 residues. In DNA, the CDR3 is TGTGCCAGCAGTGAAGAAATCAGATACTACTCCTACGAGCAGTACTTC. Translation: CASSEEIRYYSYEQYF.

The V and J genes are TRBV6-5 and TRBJ1-2; weak D call: TRBD1 (5 bases). The V and J ends lost 7 bases and 0 bases respectively, with 15 bases between them. This CDR3 spans 15 amino acids. Germline V gene sequence: CDR1 MNHEY, CDR2 SVGAGI. This CDR3 is CASTYRGTANYGYTF. CDR3 nucleotides: TGTGCCAGCACCTACCGGGGGACGGCTAACTATGGCTACACCTTC.

V gene TRBV27 combines with J gene TRBJ2-7; 7 nucleotides match TRBD2. V lost 2 bases to trimming and J lost 4 bases; unmatched junction nucleotides: 5. The CDR3 has 14 amino acids. Per germline, CDR1 MNHEY and CDR2 SMNVEV (reference sequence). CDR3 in amino acids: CASSLGGDRYEQYF. The CDR3 DNA reads as TGTGCCAGCAGTTTAGGGGGGGACCGTTACGAGCAGTACTTC.

The gene calls are TRBV6-5 and TRBJ1-2; D unresolved. This CDR3 comprises 16 residues. Germline V gene data show CDR1 as MNHEY and CDR2 as SVGAGI. V was clipped by 4 bases and J by 3 bases, with 18 bases between them. The CDR3 region is CASSSSPGEEDYGYTF. As DNA, the CDR3 is TGTGCCAGCAGTTCATCGCCGGGAGAAGAGGACTATGGCTACACCTTC.

This clone was seen more than once but under ten times. This rearrangement joins TRBV27 to TRBJ2-2; D may be TRBD2 (6 bases). The V gene's germline CDR1 is MNHEY and CDR2 SMNVEV (reference sequence). There are 14 residues in the CDR3. V was cut by 8 bases and J by 6 bases, with 16 bases left in between. The CDR3 here is CASGGTAVSGELFF. The CDR3 coding sequence is TGTGCCAGCGGGGGGACGGCTGTATCCGGGGAGCTGTTTTTT.

This rearrangement joins TRBV7-9 to TRBJ1-2; the D gene is possibly TRBD1 (6 bases). Trimming stripped 5 bases from V and 4 bases from J, with 14 bases between. Germline V gene sequence: CDR1 SEHNR, CDR2 FQNEAQ (reference sequence). This CDR3 has 14 residues. The CDR3 sequence: CASSPKGQSYGYTF. For the CDR3, the DNA is TGTGCCAGCAGCCCAAAAGGACAGTCCTATGGCTACACCTTC.

The rearrangement uses TRBV18 and TRBJ2-1; possibly TRBD2 for D (6 bases). The CDR3 length is 17 residues. CDR1 is KGHSH and CDR2 is LQKENI in the germline V gene. Trimming cost V 3 bases and J 4 bases, with 19 bases left between them. CDR3 sequence reads: CASSPAELALSYNEQFF. DNA of the CDR3: TGTGCCAGCTCACCCGCGGAACTAGCTCTCTCATACAATGAGCAGTTCTTC. The variable domain in full, with the rest retrieved from reference TRBV18 and TRBJ2-1, is NAGVMQNPRHLVRRRGQEARLRCSPMKGHSHVYWYRQLPEEGLKFMVYLQKENIIDESGMPKERFSAEFPKEGPSILRIQQVVRGDSAAYFCASSPAELALSYNEQFFGPGTRLTVL.

The genes are TRBV7-9 and TRBJ1-2, with a weak D call TRBD1 (6 bases). V was trimmed by 4 bases and J by 5 bases, leaving 14 bases between them. The CDR3 extends over 14 amino acids. Germline V CDR1 and CDR2: SEHNR, FQNEAQ (reference sequence). The CDR3 region is CASSSQGLRYGYTF. In DNA, the CDR3 is TGTGCCAGCAGCTCACAGGGATTGAGATATGGCTACACCTTC.

This clone has just a few counts. This sequence joins TRBV9 and TRBJ2-1; 9 bases align to TRBD2. The J segment lost 9 bases and the V segment lost 3 bases, leaving 10 bases of the junction unmatched. CDR1 is SGDLS and CDR2 is YYNGEE in the germline V gene. The CDR3 loop spans 15 amino acids. The CDR3 DNA is TGTGCCAGCAGCGCTAGTGGGCTAGCGGGGAGTGAGCAGTTCTTC. Translation: CASSASGLAGSEQFF.

The rearrangement joins TRBV20-1 to TRBJ2-7, with D possibly being TRBD1 (6 bases). Germline-derived CDR1 and CDR2 are DFQATT and SNEGSKA (reference sequence). The germline V and J ends were trimmed by 4 bases and 4 bases, with 8 bases remaining between them. The CDR3 runs 11 residues. CDR3: CSAITGYEQYF. CDR3 DNA: TGCAGTGCTATCACAGGGTACGAGCAGTACTTC.

In its sample, this clone was seen once. The chain recombines TRBV7-8 with TRBJ2-7; 10 nucleotides agree with TRBD2. V was clipped by 4 bases and J by 5 bases; unmatched bases: 8. There are 15 residues in the CDR3. Germline V lookup: CDR1 SGHVS, CDR2 FQNEAQ. CDR3 sequence reads: CASSSPGLAFDEQYF. The CDR3 DNA reads as TGTGCCAGCAGCTCACCGGGACTAGCGTTCGACGAGCAGTACTTC.

This chain joins TRBV7-8 and TRBJ1-1; 9 bases line up with TRBD1. V lost 5 bases to trimming and J lost 9 bases; unmatched junction nucleotides: 10. CDR1 and CDR2 (germline): SGHVS, FQNEAQ. The CDR3 has 14 amino acids. CDR3 DNA sequence: TGTGCCAGCAGCACACAGGGGACAGGGTACAAAGCTTTCTTT. This gives the protein CASSTQGTGYKAFF.

The rearrangement joins TRBV6-6 to TRBJ1-2; D not certain. Germline lookup yields CDR1 MNHNY and CDR2 SVGAGI (reference sequence). Trimming pared 6 bases from V and 4 bases from J, leaving 21 bases between. The CDR3 extends over 16 amino acids. CDR3 sequence (DNA): TGTGCCAGCAGCCTGTGGGGTCCGGGAGGAAGCTATGGCTACACCTTC. Translation: CASSLWGPGGSYGYTF.

The chain combines TRBV5-5 with TRBJ2-2, with 9 bases lining up with TRBD1. CDR1 and CDR2 from the germline V gene are SGHKS and YYEKEE (reference sequence). The length of the CDR3 is 17 residues. J was trimmed by 1 base and V by 6 bases; bases with no gene match: 10. The CDR3 coding sequence is TGTGCCAGCACCTCGGCGAGGACAGGGGAGAACACCGGGGAGCTGTTTTTT. Translated: CASTSARTGENTGELFF.